This TCR beta chain was recovered during a study of blood T cell repertoires in COVID-19. Per the study methods: Scientists estimated how many nucleated cells there were by amplifying reference gene primers. Using immunoSEQ multiplex PCR, the repertoire was profiled, and TCRdb retains in-frame clones only, with some absent. V, J and clone size derive from that table, while D and trimming were established from the DNA sequence. Found here are some 150,000 clones, approximately 90% of them singletons; the top ten hold 1.2%. The V gene end was trimmed by 6 bases and the J gene end by 5 bases; junction bases not matched to a gene: 11. Germline CDR1 and CDR2: MNHEY and SVGEGT. There are 16 residues in the CDR3. All enrollees were about 18 to 95 years old and from 20 to 25 US areas.

The TCR was taken from a woman aged 25 to 39 with acute COVID-19. The chain joins TRBV6-2 or TRBV6-3 to TRBJ1-1; the match to TRBD1 covers 11 bases. The sequenced material came from PBMCs or T cells enriched from blood (not recorded which). This CDR3 is CASSAGRGQGATEAFF. The DNA for the CDR3 is TGTGCCAGCAGCGCCGGACGTGGACAGGGGGCTACTGAAGCTTTCTTT.